The 18 T cell receptor beta chains below were found in one sample sequenced in a study of blood T cells in healthy people across ages. It was with a sample-barcoded 5' primer and a J-beta primer mix that a second PCR of about 6 to 12 cycles was run. Each CDR3 protein is one row after TCRdb ran MiXCR on the 5' RACE reads. The sample gives 1 million or so distinct CDR3 sequences, 35% to 50% of which show up once; 18% is in the top ten. Sequenced: blood. The receptors come from a woman aged 55 to 70 in good health.

This sequence joins TRBV10-3 and TRBJ2-2; 7 bases map to TRBD1. Germline V CDR1 and CDR2: ENHRY, SYGVKD. The CDR3 length is 15 residues. With 10 bases clipped from V and 1 base from J, the junction kept 9 bases outside the gene matches. The CDR3 coding sequence is TGTGCCACCCTCCTCGACAGGGAGAACACCGGGGAGCTGTTTTTT. It translates to CATLLDRENTGELFF.

The chain links TRBV11-2 to TRBJ2-7; the D is unclear. There are 14 residues in the CDR3. Germline lookup yields CDR1 SGHAT and CDR2 FQNNGV. The V end lost 2 bases, the J end lost 2 bases, and 10 bases lay between the germline ends. Here the CDR3 reads CASSLLFSTYEQYF. CDR3 bases: TGTGCCAGCAGCTTACTCTTTAGTACCTACGAGCAGTACTTC.

The chain recombines TRBV6-1 with TRBJ2-4; D is undetermined. Trimming removed 8 bases at V and 4 bases at J, with 12 bases between. This CDR3 is built from 13 residues. Germline values: CDR1 MNHNS, CDR2 SASEGT. CDR3: CASSGHSKNIQYF. The CDR3 bases are TGTGCCAGCTCCGGGCACTCGAAAAACATTCAGTACTTC.

This clonotype was found once. The V and J genes are TRBV6-5 and TRBJ2-5; 13 bases fit TRBD2. Trimming took 6 bases from V and 11 from J; bases not matched to a gene: 15. The CDR3 extends over 16 amino acids. Germline V CDR1 and CDR2: MNHEY, SVGAGI. CDR3 region: CASSLGLAGARNEQYF. The CDR3 region has the DNA TGTGCCAGCAGCCTCGGACTAGCGGGAGCCAGGAATGAGCAGTACTTC.

This clonotype was picked up a small number of times. V is TRBV28 and J is TRBJ1-2; D unresolved. V lost 2 bases and J 2 bases, leaving 9 bases between the germline ends. Germline V gene data show CDR1 as MDHEN and CDR2 as SYDVKM. The CDR3 runs to 14 residues. The CDR3 loop reads CASSLGVSNYGYTF. In DNA, the CDR3 is TGTGCCAGCAGTTTAGGTGTCTCCAACTATGGCTACACCTTC.

This clonotype was found a few times. The rearrangement uses TRBV6-1 and TRBJ1-2, with 7 bases lining up with TRBD1. V trimming: 10 bases; J trimming: 0 bases; junction bases outside the gene matches: 8. This CDR3 region has 14 residues. CDR1 and CDR2 (germline): MNHNS, SASEGT. The DNA for the CDR3 is TGTGCCATCCTGGGACAGACTTCTAACTATGGCTACACCTTC. As protein: CAILGQTSNYGYTF.

The chain uses TRBV12-3 or TRBV12-4 and TRBJ2-7, with 14 bases that match TRBD2. There are 15 residues in the CDR3. V shed 6 bases and J 3 bases; nucleotides not matched to a gene: 4. The CDR3 reads CASRTGLAGVYEQYF. CDR3 nucleotides: TGTGCCAGCAGAACGGGACTAGCGGGAGTCTACGAGCAGTACTTC.

This clonotype has only a few counts. The V gene is TRBV11-2, the J gene TRBJ2-7; D gene uncertain. Germline V gene sequence: CDR1 SGHAT, CDR2 FQNNGV. The CDR3 consists of 13 residues. Trimming removed 5 bases at V and 3 bases at J, with 11 bases between. The CDR3 protein is CASSARSHYEQYF. As DNA, the CDR3 is TGTGCCAGCAGCGCCCGGTCCCACTACGAGCAGTACTTC.

J is TRBJ1-2 and V is TRBV27; no definite D call. The CDR3 spans 14 residues. CDR1 and CDR2 from the germline V gene are MNHEY and SMNVEV (reference sequence). The V gene lost 4 bases and the J gene lost 10 bases, with 19 bases spanning the gap. CDR3 amino acids: CASSSAGPSSDYTF. CDR3 nucleotide sequence: TGTGCCAGCAGTTCAGCAGGCCCTAGCTCTGACTACACCTTC.

This clonotype was counted between two and nine times. The chain recombines TRBV29-1 with TRBJ1-6; D remains ambiguous. With 4 bases removed from V and 9 bases from J, the gap between germline ends came to 13 bases. CDR1 and CDR2 from the germline V gene are SQVTM and ANQGSEA. This CDR3 is 13 amino acids long. The CDR3 here is CSVAEGSGSPLHF. DNA for the CDR3: TGCAGCGTTGCCGAGGGCAGTGGTTCACCCCTCCACTTT.

This rearrangement joins TRBV3-1 to TRBJ2-1; weak D call: TRBD2 (6 bases). In germline, CDR1 is LGHDT, CDR2 YNNKEL (reference sequence). V shed 2 bases and J shed 5 bases, with 10 bases lying between them. The CDR3 runs 14 residues. For the CDR3, the DNA is TGTGCCAGCAGCCAAAGGGGACTTGACAATGAGCAGTTCTTC. It specifies CASSQRGLDNEQFF.

The rearrangement uses TRBV3-1 and TRBJ2-7; tentatively, D is TRBD2 (6 bases). With 1 base removed from V and 1 base from J, the gap between germline ends came to 14 bases. Germline V gene data show CDR1 as LGHDT and CDR2 as YNNKEL (reference sequence). The CDR3 runs to 16 residues. This CDR3 is CASSQGQSGSSYEQYF. In DNA form, the CDR3 reads TGTGCCAGCAGCCAAGGTCAAAGCGGGTCTTCCTACGAGCAGTACTTC.

The J gene is TRBJ2-1, the V gene TRBV20-1, with 12 bases identical to TRBD2. The CDR3 is 22 amino acids. Trimming took 2 bases from V and 1 from J; bases not matched to a gene: 21. Germline-derived CDR1 and CDR2 are DFQATT and SNEGSKA (reference sequence). In DNA, the CDR3 is TGCAGTGCTAGAAAGCCACAAGGGGGGACTAGCGGGTACCGAGGGTCCTACAATGAGCAGTTCTTC. It is translated as CSARKPQGGTSGYRGSYNEQFF.

This clonotype has more than one count but fewer than ten. The rearrangement links TRBV7-3 to TRBJ2-1, with 11 bases fitting TRBD2. Looked up from germline, CDR1 is SGHTA and CDR2 is FQGTGA. The CDR3 has 16 amino acids. The V gene end was trimmed by 0 bases and the J gene end by 8 bases; junction bases not matched to a gene: 6. DNA of the CDR3: TGTGCCAGCAGCTTAACCGGGACTAGCGGTTACGATGAGCAGTTCTTC. It specifies CASSLTGTSGYDEQFF.

The rearrangement joins TRBV21-1 to TRBJ2-5; the D segment call TRBD2 is taken from the table without a DNA check. TRBV21-1 is shown as a pseudogene. CDR3 length: 17 residues. CDR3 sequence (DNA): TGTGCCAGCAGCAAAGAGTGCGAGGGTTTGTACCAAGAGACCCAGTACTTC. Protein product: CASSKECEGLYQETQYF.

The table lists this clonotype with a few counts. The chain joins TRBV29-1 to TRBJ2-7; 11 bases line up with TRBD2. This CDR3 contains 16 residues. Germline V lookup: CDR1 SQVTM, CDR2 ANQGSEA. The V segment lost 6 bases and the J segment 0 bases; nucleotides outside the gene matches: 10. CDR3 DNA: TGCAGCGTCCCCGATTGGGGACTAGCGGACTCCTACGAGCAGTACTTC. Translating gives CSVPDWGLADSYEQYF.

This clonotype has more than one count but fewer than ten. The chain links TRBV6-1 to TRBJ2-1, with 9 bases fitting TRBD1. Unmatched junction bases numbered 5, after V lost 1 base and J lost 4 bases. From germline, CDR1 is MNHNS and CDR2 SASEGT. This CDR3 is built from 16 residues. The CDR3 protein is CASSEDRGQGYNEQFF. Written as DNA, the CDR3 is TGTGCCAGCAGTGAAGACAGGGGACAGGGATACAATGAGCAGTTCTTC.

The chain employs TRBV29-1 and TRBJ2-7; a possible D gene is TRBD1 (5 bases). There are 13 residues in the CDR3. The V and J ends lost 3 bases and 0 bases respectively, with 9 bases between them. Germline V CDR1 and CDR2: SQVTM, ANQGSEA. For the CDR3, the DNA is TGCAGCGTTGAGGACATGAGCTCCTACGAGCAGTACTTC. Encoded protein: CSVEDMSSYEQYF.